This T cell receptor beta chain was retrieved from a study of OX40 agonist ivuxolimab in advanced cancers. Whole-study results and caveats: Doses of 0.1 to 3.0 mg/kg were accompanied by clonal expansion of CD4+ and CD8+ blood T cells by week 6. Partly responding patients at 0.1-3.0 mg/kg showed some of the smallest clonal expansion.

Here immunoSEQ multiplex PCR was the method, and the copy in TCRdb shows in-frame clones only, minus some. The table has tens of thousands of clones, more than 90% seen once; the top ten hold 0.55% to 0.7%. As regards this clone: As yet, its antigen is unknown.

Blood draws occurred at baseline, cycle 4 day 1, and cycle 7 day 1. Germline assignment: CDR1 KGHSH and CDR2 LQKENI. Trimming cost V 6 bases and J 1 base, with 9 bases left between them. The length of the CDR3 is 14 residues. V and J are TRBV18 and TRBJ1-4; maybe TRBD1 (6 bases). This sequence was found in an adult with an advanced solid tumor such as melanoma, head and neck, liver or kidney cancer. Sequencing used CD4+ or CD8+ T cells sorted from blood, obtained in a trial of the OX40 agonist ivuxolimab. This chain's CDR3 is CASSEDRTNEKLFF. The CDR3 coding sequence is TGTGCCAGCTCGGAGGACAGAACTAATGAAAAACTGTTTTTT.